The clone carrying this TCR beta chain was recorded a few times. What it recognizes is unknown. This entry is derived from a study of T cells in Graves' hyperthyroidism and ophthalmopathy. Researchers amplified the TCR beta CDR3 regions from RNA transcripts. In the first-round RT-PCR of the TCR CDR3, the HTBI primer set was used. TCRdb re-analysed the multiplex PCR reads in MiXCR, keeping a single row per CDR3 protein. The sample lists over 300,000 distinct CDR3 sequences, roughly an eighth occurring once. V lost 6 bases, J lost 6 bases, and 18 bases stayed unmatched. Germline V gene lookup returns CDR1 DFQATT and CDR2 SNEGSKA (reference sequence). The CDR3 runs 16 residues. Study-wide results and limits: Most thyroid clonotypes that were expanded above 0.001 also turned up in blood.

This sequence originates from a middle-aged woman with Graves' ophthalmopathy. The sample consisted of blood. This rearrangement joins TRBV20-1 to TRBJ1-2; 8 bases fit TRBD1. The CDR3 sequence is CSAHEPSGGATDGYTF. CDR3 nucleotide sequence: TGCAGTGCCCATGAACCGTCAGGGGGCGCAACTGATGGCTACACCTTC.